The TCR beta chain described here comes from a study of blood T cell repertoires in COVID-19. About the research overall: Spain, Italy and the United States supplied samples that represented acute and convalescent COVID-19. PBMCs, B-cell-depleted T cells, or T cells provided the cDNA or gDNA that made up the material.

In the authors' workflow: Amplification of reference gene primers was used by the study to estimate nucleated cell counts. The protocol was immunoSEQ multiplex PCR, while the TCRdb copy is restricted to in-frame clones and leaves out a portion. From that table come the V and J calls and clone size; the DNA was used to work out D and trimming. The table has about 120,000 clones, approximately 80% seen once. Germline V gives CDR1 MGHDK, CDR2 SYGVNS. The length of the CDR3 is 13 residues. V trimming: 3 bases; J trimming: 10 bases; junction bases outside the gene matches: 6. The receptor comes from a man aged 70-80 years with acute or convalescent COVID-19. Sequences were obtained from peripheral blood. The genes are TRBV25-1 and TRBJ1-1; TRBD1 aligns across 9 bases. CDR3 sequence (DNA): TGTGCCAGCAGTGAGGGCCCGGGACAGGGAGCTTTCTTT. It is translated as CASSEGPGQGAFF.